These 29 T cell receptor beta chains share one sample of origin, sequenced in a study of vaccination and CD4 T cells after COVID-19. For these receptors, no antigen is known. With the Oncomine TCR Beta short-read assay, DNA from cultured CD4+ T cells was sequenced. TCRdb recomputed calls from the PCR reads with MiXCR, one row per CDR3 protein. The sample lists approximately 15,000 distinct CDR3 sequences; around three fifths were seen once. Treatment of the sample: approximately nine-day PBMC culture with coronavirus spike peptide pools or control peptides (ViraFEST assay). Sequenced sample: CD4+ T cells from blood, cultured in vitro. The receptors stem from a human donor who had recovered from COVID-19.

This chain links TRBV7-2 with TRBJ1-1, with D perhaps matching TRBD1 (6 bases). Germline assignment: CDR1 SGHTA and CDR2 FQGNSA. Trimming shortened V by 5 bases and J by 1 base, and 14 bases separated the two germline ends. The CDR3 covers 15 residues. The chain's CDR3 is CASSGGRGSNTEAFF. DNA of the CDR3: TGTGCCAGCAGCGGGGGGAGGGGGTCGAACACTGAAGCTTTCTTT.

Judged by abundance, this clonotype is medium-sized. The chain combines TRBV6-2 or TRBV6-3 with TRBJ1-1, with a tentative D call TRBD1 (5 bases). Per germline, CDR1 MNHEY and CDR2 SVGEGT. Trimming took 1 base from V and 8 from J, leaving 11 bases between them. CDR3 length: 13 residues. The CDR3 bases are TGTGCCAGCAGTTACTGGGGCCGAGGCGAAGCTTTCTTT. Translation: CASSYWGRGEAFF.

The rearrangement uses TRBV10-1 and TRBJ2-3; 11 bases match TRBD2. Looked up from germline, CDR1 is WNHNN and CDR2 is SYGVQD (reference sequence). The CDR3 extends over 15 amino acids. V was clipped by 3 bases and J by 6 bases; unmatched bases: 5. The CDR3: CASSDIAGGTDTQYF. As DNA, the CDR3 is TGCGCCAGCAGTGATATAGCGGGAGGGACTGATACGCAGTATTTT.

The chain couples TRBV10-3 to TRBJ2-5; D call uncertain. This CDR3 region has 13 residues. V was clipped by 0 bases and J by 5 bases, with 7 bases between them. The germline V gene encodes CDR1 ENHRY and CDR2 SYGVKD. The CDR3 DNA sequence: TGTGCCATCAGTGAGTCTGTACCTGAGACCCAGTACTTC. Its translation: CAISESVPETQYF.

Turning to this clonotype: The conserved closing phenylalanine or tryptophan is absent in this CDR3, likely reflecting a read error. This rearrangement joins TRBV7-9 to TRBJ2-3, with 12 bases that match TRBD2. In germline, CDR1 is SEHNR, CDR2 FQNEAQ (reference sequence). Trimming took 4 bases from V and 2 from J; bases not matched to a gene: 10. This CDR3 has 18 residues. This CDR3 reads CASSSPSGRARLTDTQYL. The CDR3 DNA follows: TGTGCCAGCAGCTCCCCTAGCGGGAGGGCCAGGCTCACAGATACGCAGTATCTT.

In nucleotides, the CDR3 is TGTGCCAGCATTCAGGGGTCCGGGGGGCAGTACTTC. Translating gives CASIQGSGGQYF. The chain links TRBV28 to TRBJ2-7; D tentatively reads TRBD1 or TRBD2 (6 bases each). The CDR3 covers 12 residues. The germline gives CDR1 MDHEN, CDR2 SYDVKM. V shed 7 bases and J shed 9 bases, with 16 bases lying between them. Drawing the rest from reference TRBV28 and TRBJ2-7, the complete variable domain is DVKVTQSSRYLVKRTGEKVFLECVQDMDHENMFWYRQDPGLGLRLIYFSYDVKMKEKGDIPEGYSVSREKKERFSLILESASTNQTSMYLCASIQGSGGQYFGPGTRLTVT.

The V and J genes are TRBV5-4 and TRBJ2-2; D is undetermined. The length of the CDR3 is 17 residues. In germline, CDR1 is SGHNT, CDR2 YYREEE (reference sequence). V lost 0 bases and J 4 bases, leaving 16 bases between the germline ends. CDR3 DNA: TGTGCCAGCAGCTTGGCCGGCCTAGTCCCCACCACCGGGGAGCTGTTTTTT. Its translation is CASSLAGLVPTTGELFF.

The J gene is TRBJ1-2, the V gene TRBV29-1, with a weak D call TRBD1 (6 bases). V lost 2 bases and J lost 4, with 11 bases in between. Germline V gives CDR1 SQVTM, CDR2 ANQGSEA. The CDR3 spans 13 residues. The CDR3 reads CSVESGGAYGYTF. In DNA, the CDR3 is TGCAGCGTTGAATCGGGGGGCGCCTATGGCTACACCTTC.

The CDR3 region is CASSLASSYNEQFF. The DNA for the CDR3 is TGTGCCAGCAGCCTTGCTAGCTCCTACAATGAGCAGTTCTTC. The chain combines TRBV11-2 with TRBJ2-1; D call uncertain. The germline CDR1 and CDR2 sequences are SGHAT and FQNNGV. V lost 5 bases, J lost 0 bases, and 8 bases lay in between. This CDR3 is 14 amino acids long.

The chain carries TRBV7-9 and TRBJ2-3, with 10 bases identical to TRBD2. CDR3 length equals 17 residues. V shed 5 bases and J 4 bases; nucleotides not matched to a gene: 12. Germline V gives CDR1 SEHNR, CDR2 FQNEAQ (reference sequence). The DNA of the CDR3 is TGTGCCAGCAGCCCCCGGACTAGCGGTTCGATGGCAGATACGCAGTATTTT. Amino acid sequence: CASSPRTSGSMADTQYF. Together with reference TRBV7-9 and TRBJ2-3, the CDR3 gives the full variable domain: DTGVSQNPRHKITKRGQNVTFRCDPISEHNRLYWYRQTLGQGPEFLTYFQNEAQLEKSRLLSDRFSAERPKGSFSTLEIQRTEQGDSAMYLCASSPRTSGSMADTQYFGPGTRLTVL.

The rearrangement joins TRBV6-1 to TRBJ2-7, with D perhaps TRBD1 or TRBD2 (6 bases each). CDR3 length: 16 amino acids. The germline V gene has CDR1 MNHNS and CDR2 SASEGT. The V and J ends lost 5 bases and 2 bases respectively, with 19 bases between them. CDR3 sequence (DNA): TGTGCCAGCAGTCCAAGGAGGGGGTCGATAACCTACGAGCAGTACTTC. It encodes CASSPRRGSITYEQYF.

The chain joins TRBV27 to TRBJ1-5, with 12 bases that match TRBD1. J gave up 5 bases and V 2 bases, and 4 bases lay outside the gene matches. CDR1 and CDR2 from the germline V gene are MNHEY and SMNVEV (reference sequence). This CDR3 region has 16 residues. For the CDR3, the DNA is TGTGCCAGCAGTTTAAGGGGGACAGGGGGCGATCAGCCCCAGCATTTT. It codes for CASSLRGTGGDQPQHF.

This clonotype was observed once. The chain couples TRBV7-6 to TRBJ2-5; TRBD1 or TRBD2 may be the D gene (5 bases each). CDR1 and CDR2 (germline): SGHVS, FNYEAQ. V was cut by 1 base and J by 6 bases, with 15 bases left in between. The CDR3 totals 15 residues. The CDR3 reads CASSLELPGRKTQYF. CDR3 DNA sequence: TGTGCCAGCAGCTTAGAATTGCCAGGGAGAAAGACCCAGTACTTC.

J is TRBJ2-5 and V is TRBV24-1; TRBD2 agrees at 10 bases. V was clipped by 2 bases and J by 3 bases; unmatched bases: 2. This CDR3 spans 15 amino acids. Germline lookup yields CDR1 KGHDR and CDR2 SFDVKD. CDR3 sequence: CATSDSGLAEETQYF. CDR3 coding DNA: TGTGCCACCAGTGATTCCGGACTAGCGGAAGAGACCCAGTACTTC.

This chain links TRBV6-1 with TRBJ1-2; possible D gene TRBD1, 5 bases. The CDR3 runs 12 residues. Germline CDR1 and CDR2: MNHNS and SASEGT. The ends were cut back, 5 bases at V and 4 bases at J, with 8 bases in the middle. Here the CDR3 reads CASSRGLYGYTF. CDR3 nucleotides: TGTGCCAGCAGTAGGGGCCTCTATGGCTACACCTTC.

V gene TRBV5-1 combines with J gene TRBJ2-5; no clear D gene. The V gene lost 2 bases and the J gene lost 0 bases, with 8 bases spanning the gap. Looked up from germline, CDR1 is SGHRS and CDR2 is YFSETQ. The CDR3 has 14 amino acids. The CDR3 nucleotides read TGCGCCAGCAGCTTTACTCAGTACCAAGAGACCCAGTACTTC. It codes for CASSFTQYQETQYF.

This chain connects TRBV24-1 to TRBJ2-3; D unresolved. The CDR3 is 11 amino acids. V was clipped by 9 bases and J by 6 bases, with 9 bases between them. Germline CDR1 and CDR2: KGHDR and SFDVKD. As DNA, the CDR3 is TGTGCCACCCGTTTTGCTGATACGCAGTATTTT. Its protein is CATRFADTQYF.

CDR3: CATNRGPNQPQHF. In nucleotides, the CDR3 is TGTGCCACAAACAGGGGGCCCAATCAGCCCCAGCATTTT. The chain combines TRBV30 with TRBJ1-5; 9 bases map to TRBD1. The CDR3 totals 13 residues. J gave up 3 bases and V 8 bases, and 5 bases lay outside the gene matches. CDR1 is GTSNPN, CDR2 SVGIG, per germline (reference sequence).

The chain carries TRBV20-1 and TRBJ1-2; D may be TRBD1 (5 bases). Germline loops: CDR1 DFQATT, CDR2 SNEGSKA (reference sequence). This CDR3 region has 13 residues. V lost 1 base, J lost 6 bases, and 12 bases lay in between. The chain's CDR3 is CSARGPSGHGYTF. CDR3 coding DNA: TGCAGTGCTAGAGGTCCTTCGGGGCATGGCTACACCTTC.

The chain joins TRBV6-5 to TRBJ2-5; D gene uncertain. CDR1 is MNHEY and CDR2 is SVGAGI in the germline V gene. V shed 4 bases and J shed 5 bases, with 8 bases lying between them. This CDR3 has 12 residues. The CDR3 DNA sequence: TGTGCCAGCAGTTCCTCCCGGGAGACCCAGTACTTC. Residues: CASSSSRETQYF.

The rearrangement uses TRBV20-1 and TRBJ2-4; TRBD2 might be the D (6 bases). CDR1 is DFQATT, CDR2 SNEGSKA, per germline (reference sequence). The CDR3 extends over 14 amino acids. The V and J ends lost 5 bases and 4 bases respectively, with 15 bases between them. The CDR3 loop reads CSAPLGGYKNIQYF. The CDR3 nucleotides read TGCAGTGCTCCCTTGGGAGGTTATAAAAACATTCAGTACTTC.

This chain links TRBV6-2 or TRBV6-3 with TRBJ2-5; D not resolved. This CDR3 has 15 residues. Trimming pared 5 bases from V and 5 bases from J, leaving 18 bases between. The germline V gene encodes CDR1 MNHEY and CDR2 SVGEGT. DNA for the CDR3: TGTGCCAGCAGTCCAGTCGGTAGTGGGGTCGAGACCCAGTACTTC. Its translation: CASSPVGSGVETQYF.

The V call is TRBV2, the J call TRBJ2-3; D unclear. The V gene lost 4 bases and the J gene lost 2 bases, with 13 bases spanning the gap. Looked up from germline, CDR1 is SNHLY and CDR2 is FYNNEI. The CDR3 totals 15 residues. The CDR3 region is CASSVSRKPTDTQYF. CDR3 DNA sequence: TGTGCCAGCAGTGTGTCGCGGAAGCCCACAGATACGCAGTATTTT.

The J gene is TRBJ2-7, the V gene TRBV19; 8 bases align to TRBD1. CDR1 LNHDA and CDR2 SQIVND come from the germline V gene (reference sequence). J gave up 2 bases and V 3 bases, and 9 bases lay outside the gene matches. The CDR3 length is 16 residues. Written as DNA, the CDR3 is TGTGCCAGTAGTATCGTGGACAGGGACAACACCTACGAGCAGTACTTC. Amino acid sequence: CASSIVDRDNTYEQYF.

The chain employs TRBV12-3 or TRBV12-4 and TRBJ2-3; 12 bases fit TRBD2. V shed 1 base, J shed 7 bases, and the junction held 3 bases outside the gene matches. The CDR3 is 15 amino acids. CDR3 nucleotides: TGTGCCAGCAGTTTAGAGACTAGCGGGAGTCATACGCAGTATTTT. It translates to CASSLETSGSHTQYF.

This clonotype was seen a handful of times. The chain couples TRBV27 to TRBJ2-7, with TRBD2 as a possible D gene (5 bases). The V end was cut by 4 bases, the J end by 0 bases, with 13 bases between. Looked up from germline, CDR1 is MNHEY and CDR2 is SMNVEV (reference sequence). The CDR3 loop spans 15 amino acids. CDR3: CASSSLGGPSYEQYF. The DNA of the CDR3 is TGTGCCAGCAGTTCCCTTGGAGGACCCTCCTACGAGCAGTACTTC.

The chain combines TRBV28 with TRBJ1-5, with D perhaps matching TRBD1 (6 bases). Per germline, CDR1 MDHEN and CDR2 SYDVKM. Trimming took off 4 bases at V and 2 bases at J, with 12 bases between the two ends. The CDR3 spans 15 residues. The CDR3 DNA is TGTGCCAGCAGTTACCGACAGGTTGGCAATCAGCCCCAGCATTTT. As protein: CASSYRQVGNQPQHF.

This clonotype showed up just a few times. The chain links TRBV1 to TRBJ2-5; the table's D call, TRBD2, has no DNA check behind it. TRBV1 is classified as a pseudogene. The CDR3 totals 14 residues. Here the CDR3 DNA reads TGCACCAGCAACCGCGGGACTAGCAGGGAGACCCAGTACTTC. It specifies CTSNRGTSRETQYF.

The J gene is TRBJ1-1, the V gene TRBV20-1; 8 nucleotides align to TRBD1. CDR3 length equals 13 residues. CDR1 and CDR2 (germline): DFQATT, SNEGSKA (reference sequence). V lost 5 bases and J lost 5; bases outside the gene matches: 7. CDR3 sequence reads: CSALQGVGTEAFF. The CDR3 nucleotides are TGCAGTGCTTTACAGGGGGTGGGGACTGAAGCTTTCTTT.